This TCR beta chain was retrieved from a study of T cells in localized non-small cell lung cancer. Study-level findings and limits: Higher adjacent-lung clonality was associated with shorter survival. The greatest T cell clonality was found in uninvolved adjacent lung (higher than in tumor). It remains possible that heterogeneity exists, since only one tumor region was sequenced. Adjacent lung was found to contain a median approximately 52 of the top 100 tumor clones.

About this clone: No antigen is known for it.

The method was immunoSEQ multiplex PCR; TCRdb's version includes in-frame clones alone and lacks a portion of them. The table shows under 40,000 clones, with around nine tenths occurring only once. The CDR3 length is 15 residues. Germline V gene sequence: CDR1 MNHEY, CDR2 SMNVEV (reference sequence). Trimming took 3 bases from V and 4 from J; bases not matched to a gene: 2. The chain has TRBV27 and TRBJ2-6; 8 bases are shared with TRBD1. The sequence was obtained from a woman aged 35 to 69 with stage I lung adenocarcinoma. Specimen: peripheral blood, collected before any cancer treatment. The CDR3: CASSLTGVGANVLTF. The CDR3, as DNA: TGTGCCAGCAGTTTGACAGGGGTGGGGGCCAACGTCCTGACTTTC.